This TCR beta chain comes out of a study of T cell changes during pregnancy in multiple sclerosis. Trimming took 4 bases from V and 7 from J; bases not matched to a gene: 3. Germline values: CDR1 SQVTM, CDR2 ANQGSEA. CDR3 length: 11 residues. Assay: immunoSEQ multiplex PCR; the TCRdb copy retains only in-frame clones and omits some. The table shows some 47,000 clones, with roughly 96% occurring only once. The source material was peripheral blood, sampled in the second trimester of pregnancy. The chain combines TRBV29-1 with TRBJ1-2; 7 nucleotides align to TRBD1. The receptor was isolated from a female donor with multiple sclerosis, enrolled in a pregnancy study. CDR3 sequence (DNA): TGCAGCGTTGGACAGGGAAGTGGCTACACCTTC. Its protein is CSVGQGSGYTF.